A single sample is the source of the 22 T cell receptor beta chains below, sequenced in a study of control samples from healthy donors and cancer patients. The method was immunoSEQ multiplex PCR; TCRdb's version includes in-frame clones alone and lacks a portion of them. This table holds fewer than 80,000 clones, roughly 89% found once. The sequenced sample consisted of PBMCs. The receptors shown here come from a man in his 60s with colorectal cancer.

V gene TRBV5-1 combines with J gene TRBJ2-1, with unresolved D. CDR1 is SGHRS, CDR2 YFSETQ, per germline. V was clipped by 5 bases and J by 2 bases, with 8 bases between them. The CDR3 runs to 13 residues. DNA of the CDR3: TGCGCCAGCAGAGTACTAACCTACAATGAGCAGTTCTTC. Amino acid sequence: CASRVLTYNEQFF.

This chain links TRBV28 with TRBJ2-7, with 8 bases aligning to TRBD2. Germline CDR1 MDHEN, CDR2 SYDVKM. J was trimmed by 3 bases and V by 5 bases; bases with no gene match: 3. The CDR3 extends over 13 amino acids. Here the CDR3 reads CASSPSGGYEQYF. The CDR3, as DNA: TGTGCCAGCAGTCCCAGCGGGGGCTACGAGCAGTACTTC.

A remark on this clone: One end of the junction is discordant with germline, which a read error may explain. Other DNA sequences in this specimen translate into the identical CDR3. This chain connects TRBV4-3 to TRBJ2-2; D is unresolved. This CDR3 is 15 amino acids long. From germline, CDR1 is LGHNA and CDR2 YSLEER. CDR3 DNA sequence: TGCGCCAGCAGCCAAACTACCCAATACACCGGAGAGCTGTTTTTT. Amino acids: CASSQTTQYTGELFF.

The V and J genes are TRBV7-2 and TRBJ2-7; D possibly corresponds to TRBD1 (6 bases). V was clipped by 1 base and J by 13 bases, with 14 bases between them. The CDR3 runs to 12 residues. Germline V gene data show CDR1 as SGHTA and CDR2 as FQGNSA. This chain's CDR3 is CASSLETGTHYF. The CDR3 DNA reads TGTGCCAGCAGCTTAGAAACAGGGACCCATTACTTC.

V and J are TRBV7-6 and TRBJ2-3; 9 bases are shared with TRBD1. The V segment lost 4 bases and the J segment 3 bases; nucleotides outside the gene matches: 14. CDR1 and CDR2 (germline): SGHVS, FNYEAQ. The CDR3 length is 18 residues. Written as DNA, the CDR3 is TGTGCCAGCAGCTCCTTCAGCCTTGGACAGGGGAAAACAGATACGCAGTATTTT. Its translation: CASSSFSLGQGKTDTQYF.

The rearrangement joins TRBV6-6 to TRBJ2-7, with a tentative D call TRBD2 (7 bases). CDR1 is MNHNY, CDR2 SVGAGI, per germline (reference sequence). Deletions cut 7 bases from V and 5 bases from J, with 18 bases between. The CDR3 is made up of 14 amino acids. CDR3: CASKGGGFSDEQYF. The CDR3 DNA reads TGTGCCAGCAAAGGGGGGGGGTTCTCAGACGAGCAGTACTTC.

The DNA of the CDR3 is TGTGCCAGCAGCTTGAACAGGGGGCCGTTCAATGAGCAGTTCTTC. This gives the protein CASSLNRGPFNEQFF. The chain is built from TRBV11-2 and TRBJ2-1; 9 nucleotides match TRBD1. V trimming: 3 bases; J trimming: 6 bases; junction bases outside the gene matches: 6. The CDR3 is 15 residues long. Germline assignment: CDR1 SGHAT and CDR2 FQNNGV.

V usage is TRBV6-2 or TRBV6-3 and J usage is TRBJ2-3; D possibly uses TRBD1 or TRBD2 (5 bases each). The CDR3 has 16 residues. V gave up 4 bases and J gave up 2 bases, with 16 bases separating them. Germline V gene data show CDR1 as MNHEY and CDR2 as SVGEGT. CDR3 DNA: TGTGCCAGCAGTTCCCCTCTATGGGGGTCCACAGATACGCAGTATTTT. This encodes CASSSPLWGSTDTQYF.

This chain joins TRBV23-1 and TRBJ1-1; TRBD1 is a possible D gene (6 bases). TRBV23-1 is assigned to the ORF class and has an uncertain function. The CDR3 is 15 amino acids. V gave up 2 bases and J gave up 4 bases, with 14 bases separating them. The CDR3: CASSQRHRVGTEAFF. CDR3 sequence (DNA): TGCGCCAGCAGTCAACGCCACAGGGTCGGCACTGAAGCTTTCTTT.

V is TRBV20-1 and J is TRBJ1-5, with D possibly matching TRBD1 (6 bases). The CDR3 runs 15 residues. Looked up from germline, CDR1 is DFQATT and CDR2 is SNEGSKA (reference sequence). Trimming took off 3 bases at V and 1 base at J, with 13 bases between the two ends. The CDR3 loop reads CSASSTGRSNQPQHF. CDR3 sequence (DNA): TGCAGTGCTAGTAGTACAGGGAGAAGCAATCAGCCCCAGCATTTT.

This chain joins TRBV11-1 and TRBJ2-5, with D possibly matching TRBD2 (5 bases). Trimming took 3 bases from V and 7 from J, leaving 15 bases between them. Germline V gene data show CDR1 as SGHAT and CDR2 as FQDESV (reference sequence). This CDR3 contains 14 residues. Here the CDR3 DNA reads TGTGCCAGCAGCTTGCCGACGGGGAAGAGGACCCAGTACTTC. Translation: CASSLPTGKRTQYF.

The chain carries TRBV18 and TRBJ2-3; no reliable D call. CDR1 and CDR2 from the germline V gene are KGHSH and LQKENI. This CDR3 has 14 amino acids. V was cut by 3 bases and J by 0 bases, with 7 bases left in between. CDR3 sequence: CASSPLRSTDTQYF. CDR3 bases: TGTGCCAGCTCACCTCTCAGGAGCACAGATACGCAGTATTTT.

The V and J genes are TRBV27 and TRBJ2-6; 9 bases are shared with TRBD1. J was trimmed by 2 bases and V by 7 bases; bases with no gene match: 9. Germline V gene lookup returns CDR1 MNHEY and CDR2 SMNVEV (reference sequence). The CDR3 length is 17 residues. The CDR3 sequence is CASTMGQGYAGANVLTF. CDR3 coding DNA: TGTGCCAGCACCATGGGACAGGGTTATGCTGGGGCCAACGTCCTGACTTTC.

With respect to this clone: Other DNA sequences within the sample encode an identical CDR3. The genes are TRBV11-3 and TRBJ2-7, with D unresolved. Germline CDR1 is SGHNT and CDR2 is YENEEA. V was cut by 9 bases and J by 4 bases, with 22 bases left in between. The CDR3 has 15 residues. This CDR3 is CASSPFDKGMYEQYF. DNA of the CDR3: TGTGCCAGTAGCCCTTTCGACAAAGGGATGTACGAGCAGTACTTC. Looking up the rest from reference TRBV11-3 and TRBJ2-7 gives the full variable domain: EAGVVQSPRYKIIEKKQPVAFWCNPISGHNTLYWYLQNLGQGPELLIRYENEEAVDDSQLPKDRFSAERLKGVDSTLKIQPAELGDSAVYLCASSPFDKGMYEQYFGPGTRLTVT.

For this clone: A read error may produce the germline difference seen at one junction end. The rearrangement links TRBV19 to TRBJ2-3, with TRBD1 matching over 11 bases. CDR1 is LNHDA and CDR2 is SQIVND in the germline V gene (reference sequence). This CDR3 is built from 14 residues. The CDR3 loop reads CASRWTGGADTRYF. The CDR3 DNA reads TGTGCCAGTCGATGGACAGGGGGCGCAGATACGCGGTATTTT.

The chain has TRBV6-5 and TRBJ2-1; D unclear. This CDR3 is 15 amino acids long. Trimming cost V 4 bases and J 4 bases, with 14 bases left between them. Germline loops: CDR1 MNHEY, CDR2 SVGAGI. This chain's CDR3 is CASSFTSAAYNEQFF. The CDR3, as DNA: TGTGCCAGCAGTTTCACTTCGGCGGCTTACAATGAGCAGTTCTTC.

The chain is built from TRBV2 and TRBJ1-6; D is possibly TRBD1 (6 bases). The V end was cut by 2 bases, the J end by 7 bases, with 9 bases between. Germline loops: CDR1 SNHLY, CDR2 FYNNEI. The CDR3 extends over 14 amino acids. The CDR3 coding sequence is TGTGCCAGCAGTGAAAGGACAGACAATTCACCCCTCCACTTT. Amino acid sequence: CASSERTDNSPLHF.

J is TRBJ2-1 and V is TRBV4-1; 9 bases match TRBD2. V shed 4 bases, J shed 4 bases, and the junction held 5 bases outside the gene matches. Germline-derived CDR1 and CDR2 are MGHRA and YSYEKL. This CDR3 region has 15 residues. The CDR3 DNA is TGCGCCAGCAGCCCGCGCCTAGCGGGGTACAATGAGCAGTTCTTC. Its translation: CASSPRLAGYNEQFF.

The rearrangement links TRBV5-8 to TRBJ2-5, with 9 bases identical to TRBD2. Germline-derived CDR1 and CDR2 are SGHTS and YDEGEE. This CDR3 has 16 residues. Trimming at V came to 1 base and at J to 6 bases, leaving 10 bases not matched to a gene. The CDR3 spells CASSLRASGAGKTQYF. CDR3 nucleotide sequence: TGTGCCAGCAGCTTGAGGGCTAGCGGGGCTGGGAAGACCCAGTACTTC.

This clone was detected only a few times. The chain couples TRBV6-2 or TRBV6-3 to TRBJ1-2; no clear D. CDR1 MNHEY and CDR2 SVGEGT come from the germline V gene. The V gene lost 5 bases and the J gene lost 3 bases, with 16 bases spanning the gap. The CDR3 runs to 15 residues. The CDR3 region has the DNA TGTGCCAGCAGTACCGGGGAGGAGGCTTACTATGGCTACACCTTC. This sequence encodes CASSTGEEAYYGYTF.

This chain joins TRBV27 and TRBJ2-6; perhaps TRBD1 as D (6 bases). Germline V gives CDR1 MNHEY, CDR2 SMNVEV (reference sequence). V lost 10 bases to trimming and J lost 4 bases, with 17 bases between them. This CDR3 contains 15 residues. The CDR3 coding sequence is TGTGCCACCAAAGAAACAGGGTTCGGGGCCAACGTCCTGACTTTC. As protein: CATKETGFGANVLTF. Using reference TRBV27 and TRBJ2-6 for the parts outside the CDR3, the full variable domain is EAQVTQNPRYLITVTGKKLTVTCSQNMNHEYMSWYRQDPGLGLRQIYYSMNVEVTDKGDVPEGYKVSRKEKRNFPLILESPSPNQTSLYFCATKETGFGANVLTFGAGSRLTVL.

The rearrangement uses TRBV6-6 and TRBJ1-6, with D possibly TRBD1 on 5 matching bases. The CDR3 consists of 16 residues. Germline V lookup: CDR1 MNHNY, CDR2 SVGAGI (reference sequence). The V gene lost 0 bases and the J gene lost 9 bases, with 15 bases spanning the gap. Written as DNA, the CDR3 is TGTGCCAGCAGTTACTCGGGGGAGTTCGGAGGTTCACCCCTCCACTTT. Amino acids: CASSYSGEFGGSPLHF.